This paragraph covers one TCR beta chain sequence. What this receptor recognizes is not known. Per-nucleotide qualities are absent, and no much larger clonotype sits a single base away. The library was generated by the immunoSEQ multiplex PCR assay. TCRdb limited this immuneACCESS table to in-frame rearrangements with V and J called. A share of clones is missing; checked studies link under half to unresolved V genes, and the rest is unexplained. Counted in this sample were around 77,000 clones; roughly 92% of them appeared once. The ten largest clones take up 0.41% of the sample. The CDR3 goes from the cysteine to the phenylalanine over 17 residues. Only CDR3 DNA remains: 51 bases, in frame from the first base. CDR1 and CDR2 were assigned from the germline V gene as SGHTA and FQGTGA. V loses 2 bases, J loses 5 bases, and the germline ends lie 18 bases apart. The data were obtained in a study of technical replicates of blood from four donors (dated by TCRdb to 2016 to 2017).

This sequence originates from a human donor in good health. Recombination joined TRBV7-3 with TRBJ2-2, with TRBD2 as a weak D call on 5 bases. The sample taken for sequencing was T cells isolated from PBMCs. The nucleotide sequence is TGTGCCAGCAGCTTATGGGGTGAGGGAGAATTGACCGGGGAGCTGTTTTTT. It translates to CASSLWGEGELTGELFF.